The 3 T cell receptor beta chains listed next were all sequenced from one sample in a study of T cell changes during pregnancy in multiple sclerosis. Repertoires were generated with immunoSEQ multiplex PCR, while TCRdb's copy carries only in-frame clones and drops some. Here the sample spans roughly 48,000 clones, 88% being singletons. The material sequenced was CD4+ T cells from peripheral blood mononuclear cells, taken in the second trimester of pregnancy. Source of these receptors: a female donor with multiple sclerosis, enrolled in a pregnancy study.

The rearrangement uses TRBV9 and TRBJ2-2; D might be TRBD2 (5 bases). With 0 bases removed from V and 6 bases from J, the gap between germline ends came to 12 bases. This CDR3 is built from 15 residues. Looked up from germline, CDR1 is SGDLS and CDR2 is YYNGEE. Here the CDR3 DNA reads TGTGCCAGCAGCGTAGGATGGGAGATCGCCGGGGAGCTGTTTTTT. Its protein product is CASSVGWEIAGELFF.

The chain carries TRBV2 and TRBJ2-7; 7 bases are a match to TRBD2. V shed 7 bases and J 2 bases; nucleotides not matched to a gene: 8. CDR1 is SNHLY and CDR2 is FYNNEI in the germline V gene. The CDR3 is 14 residues long. CDR3: CASMTGTITYEQYF. DNA of the CDR3: TGTGCCAGCATGACGGGGACTATTACCTACGAGCAGTACTTC.

The chain combines TRBV7-3 with TRBJ2-2; 8 bases map to TRBD1. Germline V gene lookup returns CDR1 SGHTA and CDR2 FQGTGA. The CDR3 is made up of 16 amino acids. Trimming cost V 5 bases and J 3 bases; bases outside gene matches: 8. CDR3 nucleotides: TGTGCCAGCAGCCCGCAGGGGGCATCAGACACCGGGGAGCTGTTTTTT. The encoded protein is CASSPQGASDTGELFF.